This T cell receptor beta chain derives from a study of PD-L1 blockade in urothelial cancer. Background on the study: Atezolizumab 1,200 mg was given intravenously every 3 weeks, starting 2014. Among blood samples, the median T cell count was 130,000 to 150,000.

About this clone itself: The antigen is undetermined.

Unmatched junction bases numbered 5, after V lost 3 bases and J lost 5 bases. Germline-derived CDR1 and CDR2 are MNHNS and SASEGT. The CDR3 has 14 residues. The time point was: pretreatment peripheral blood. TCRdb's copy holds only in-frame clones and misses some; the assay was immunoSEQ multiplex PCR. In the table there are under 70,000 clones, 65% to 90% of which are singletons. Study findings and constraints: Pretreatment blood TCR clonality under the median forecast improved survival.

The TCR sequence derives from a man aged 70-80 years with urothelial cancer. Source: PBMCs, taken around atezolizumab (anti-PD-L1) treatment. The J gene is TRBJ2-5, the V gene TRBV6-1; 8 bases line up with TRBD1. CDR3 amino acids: CASSDPGGRETQYF. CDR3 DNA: TGTGCCAGCAGTGATCCAGGGGGCCGGGAGACCCAGTACTTC.